These 14 T cell receptor beta chains were sequenced from one sample in a study of shared clonotypes between healthy human individuals. Profiling relied on immunoSEQ multiplex PCR, and the TCRdb table lists in-frame clones only, not all of them. The sample lists about 2 million clones, 85% to 95% seen once, with roughly 1% in the top ten. Naive CD8 cells were CD45RO-negative, positively selected for CCR7, excluding terminally differentiated effector memory CD45RA+ cells. The sample comprised naive CD8+ T cells sorted from blood. All receptors derive from a man aged 18 to 30 in good health.

This chain connects TRBV9 to TRBJ2-2, with a weak D call TRBD2 (5 bases). The CDR3 spans 13 residues. Looked up from germline, CDR1 is SGDLS and CDR2 is YYNGEE. V dropped 0 bases and J dropped 6 bases, with 6 bases sitting between them. The DNA of the CDR3 is TGTGCCAGCAGCGTAGTGAGGGCCGGGGAGCTGTTTTTT. Protein product: CASSVVRAGELFF.

In DNA, the CDR3 is TGTGCCAGCAGTTTTTATGGGGGTAACACCGGGGAGCTGTTTTTT. Encoded protein: CASSFYGGNTGELFF. The J gene is TRBJ2-2, the V gene TRBV27; D may correspond to TRBD1 or TRBD2 (5 bases each). V shed 3 bases and J shed 2 bases, with 10 bases lying between them. Germline CDR1 MNHEY, CDR2 SMNVEV (reference sequence). This CDR3 is 15 amino acids long.

The rearrangement links TRBV29-1 to TRBJ2-1; 9 bases agree with TRBD2. CDR1 is SQVTM, CDR2 ANQGSEA, per germline. V trimming: 6 bases; J trimming: 6 bases; junction bases outside the gene matches: 9. This CDR3 has 14 residues. CDR3 coding DNA: TGCAGCGTCGAGGGGCTAGCGGGACGCAATGAGCAGTTCTTC. This encodes CSVEGLAGRNEQFF.

The gene calls are TRBV6-6 and TRBJ1-2, with 7 bases lining up with TRBD1. The CDR3 extends over 14 amino acids. Germline V gene sequence: CDR1 MNHNY, CDR2 SVGAGI (reference sequence). The V segment lost 5 bases and the J segment 4 bases; nucleotides outside the gene matches: 7. Written as DNA, the CDR3 is TGTGCCAGCAGTCCAGGGGGTTTGGGCTATGGCTACACCTTC. Its protein product is CASSPGGLGYGYTF.

The gene calls are TRBV7-6 and TRBJ2-5; 7 positions agree with TRBD2. Germline V gene lookup returns CDR1 SGHVS and CDR2 FNYEAQ. There are 15 residues in the CDR3. V gave up 2 bases and J gave up 1 base; unmatched junction bases: 4. The CDR3 is CASSLRAGLQETQYF. Here the CDR3 DNA reads TGTGCCAGCAGCTTAAGAGCGGGGCTCCAAGAGACCCAGTACTTC.

The chain carries TRBV28 and TRBJ1-2, with D unresolved. Per the germline V gene, CDR1 is MDHEN and CDR2 is SYDVKM. V was pared by 3 bases and J by 8 bases, with 7 bases between. The CDR3 length is 11 residues. CDR3 loop: CASSFWEGYTF. The CDR3 DNA reads TGTGCCAGCAGTTTCTGGGAGGGCTACACCTTC.

The chain joins TRBV13 to TRBJ2-1; 7 positions match TRBD2. The V segment lost 4 bases and the J segment 3 bases; nucleotides outside the gene matches: 6. The CDR3 spans 15 residues. Germline V lookup: CDR1 PRHDT, CDR2 FYEKMQ (reference sequence). CDR3 DNA: TGTGCCAGCAGCTCAGGTCGGGACTACTACAATGAGCAGTTCTTC. This translates into CASSSGRDYYNEQFF. The full variable domain, rest sourced from reference TRBV13 and TRBJ2-1, is AAGVIQSPRHLIKEKRETATLKCYPIPRHDTVYWYQQGPGQDPQFLISFYEKMQSDKGSIPDRFSAQQFSDYHSELNMSSLELGDSALYFCASSSGRDYYNEQFFGPGTRLTVL.

This chain uses TRBV5-4 with TRBJ2-7; 7 bases are a match to TRBD2. CDR3 length: 13 residues. Germline loops: CDR1 SGHNT, CDR2 YYREEE (reference sequence). The V and J ends lost 0 bases and 7 bases, in that order; junction bases with no gene match: 4. The CDR3 DNA reads as TGTGCCAGCAGCTTGGAAGCGGGGATGGAGCAGTACTTC. Protein: CASSLEAGMEQYF.

The rearrangement links TRBV7-2 to TRBJ2-5; D gene ambiguous. Germline lookup yields CDR1 SGHTA and CDR2 FQGNSA. The CDR3 is 15 amino acids. Trimming stripped 3 bases from V and 3 bases from J, with 14 bases between. CDR3 bases: TGTGCCAGCAGCTTCCTAGTGGCAGGTAAAGAGACCCAGTACTTC. Amino acid sequence: CASSFLVAGKETQYF.

The chain links TRBV4-3 to TRBJ1-3; D gene uncertain. Trimming cost V 0 bases and J 0 bases, with 12 bases left between them. CDR1 is LGHNA and CDR2 is YSLEER in the germline V gene. The CDR3 has 17 residues. The CDR3 region is CASSQDRAGYSGNTIYF. The CDR3 coding sequence is TGCGCCAGCAGCCAAGATAGAGCAGGTTACTCTGGAAACACCATATATTTT.

A word on this clone: Other DNA sequences of this sample code for an identical CDR3. V is TRBV5-1 and J is TRBJ2-7; D gene unclear. Trimming pared 0 bases from V and 1 base from J, leaving 5 bases between. The V gene's germline CDR1 is SGHRS and CDR2 YFSETQ. The CDR3 contains 13 residues. The CDR3 coding sequence is TGCGCCAGCAGCTTGGATCAGTCCTACGAGCAGTACTTC. This sequence encodes CASSLDQSYEQYF. Full variable domain (rest looked up from reference TRBV5-1 and TRBJ2-7): KAGVTQTPRYLIKTRGQQVTLSCSPISGHRSVSWYQQTPGQGLQFLFEYFSETQRNKGNFPGRFSGRQFSNSRSEMNVSTLELGDSALYLCASSLDQSYEQYFGPGTRLTVT.

This clone was recorded only once. The chain combines TRBV7-9 with TRBJ2-7, with D unresolved. Germline loops: CDR1 SEHNR, CDR2 FQNEAQ (reference sequence). V lost 5 bases and J lost 7, with 12 bases in between. The CDR3 is 12 amino acids. CDR3 nucleotides: TGTGCCAGCAGCCTAAAACTACGGGAGCAGTACTTC. Its protein product is CASSLKLREQYF.

This chain joins TRBV28 and TRBJ2-5; 14 bases align to TRBD2. V lost 5 bases, J lost 2 bases, and 7 bases stayed unmatched. Germline-derived CDR1 and CDR2 are MDHEN and SYDVKM. This CDR3 is 17 amino acids long. CDR3 protein: CASSPRTSGGLQETQYF. CDR3 DNA: TGTGCCAGCAGTCCCCGGACTAGCGGGGGGCTACAAGAGACCCAGTACTTC.

The chain joins TRBV6-1 to TRBJ2-1; TRBD2 matches at 16 bases. Trimming at V came to 4 bases and at J to 5 bases, leaving 8 bases not matched to a gene. The CDR3 has 18 amino acids. Germline values: CDR1 MNHNS, CDR2 SASEGT. The CDR3 spells CASSAGTSGGAPNNEQFF. DNA for the CDR3: TGTGCCAGCAGTGCCGGGACTAGCGGGGGGGCCCCTAACAATGAGCAGTTCTTC.